The entry below gives a single T cell receptor (beta chain) sequence along with its context. The antigen remains undetermined. This specimen belongs to a study of T-cell memory formation after mild COVID-19. Germline assignment: CDR1 MNHNS and CDR2 SASEGT. The CDR3 is 15 amino acids. Trimming removed 5 bases from V and 0 bases from J, with 12 bases in between. TCRdb re-called the 5' RACE reads through MiXCR, storing one row per CDR3 protein. The repertoire holds around 300,000 distinct CDR3 sequences, with 10% to 15% as singletons. Regarding the study as a whole: Cross-reactive memory seemingly joined, as some responding clones were found in pre-infection memory.

The material sequenced was PBMCs or a T cell subset sorted from them (not recorded which). The receptor comes from a man younger than 35 who had mild COVID-19 (a few samples of this study predate the infection). Cell type and time point are not known. The chain combines TRBV6-1 with TRBJ2-3; no definite D call. The CDR3 here is CASSPRVASTDTQYF. CDR3 in DNA: TGTGCCAGCAGTCCTCGGGTAGCTAGCACAGATACGCAGTATTTT.